These 21 T cell receptor beta chains originate from one sample sequenced in a study of T cell responses to AZD1222 COVID-19 vaccine. The method was immunoSEQ multiplex PCR; TCRdb's version includes in-frame clones alone and lacks a portion of them. The sample holds around 170,000 clones, just over 90% seen once. Here the sequenced sample was peripheral blood, taken on day 0 of AZD1222 vaccination. The receptors originated from an adult in good health.

This clone was detected a few times. The chain has TRBV4-3 and TRBJ1-6; perhaps TRBD1 as D (6 bases). Germline V gene lookup returns CDR1 LGHNA and CDR2 YSLEER. The CDR3 contains 17 residues. Between the trimmed V and J ends, which lost 0 bases and 6 bases, there was a span of 15 bases. CDR3 residues: CASSQDRTGLGNSPLHF. CDR3 nucleotides: TGCGCCAGCAGCCAAGATCGAACAGGGCTTGGTAATTCACCCCTCCACTTT.

The table lists this clone with a count of one. V gene TRBV3-1 (or the pseudogene TRBV3-2) combines with J gene TRBJ1-5; the D gene is possibly TRBD1 (6 bases). CDR1 and CDR2 from the germline V gene are LGHDT and YNNKEL (reference sequence). The CDR3 length is 16 residues. Trimming left V 4 bases short and J 2 bases short, with 15 bases between. The CDR3 here is CASSPWGGQGNQPQHF. In DNA, the CDR3 is TGTGCCAGCAGCCCATGGGGGGGGCAAGGCAATCAGCCCCAGCATTTT.

V is TRBV5-1 and J is TRBJ1-1; TRBD1 is a possible D gene (5 bases). Deletions cut 4 bases from V and 4 bases from J, with 14 bases between. The CDR3 consists of 14 residues. Per germline, CDR1 SGHRS and CDR2 YFSETQ. The CDR3 reads CASSKTTDRTEAFF. The CDR3 DNA reads TGCGCCAGCAGCAAGACGACAGACCGCACTGAAGCTTTCTTT.

The J gene is TRBJ1-2, the V gene TRBV4-2; the match to TRBD1 covers 9 bases. The V and J ends lost 0 bases and 11 bases, in that order; junction bases with no gene match: 10. The germline CDR1 and CDR2 sequences are LGHNA and YNFKEQ. The CDR3 length is 15 residues. DNA of the CDR3: TGTGCCAGCAGCCAAGAGGCAGGGGACAGGGTTCGATACACCTTC. Its translation: CASSQEAGDRVRYTF.

The gene calls are TRBV7-9 and TRBJ1-1; weak D call: TRBD1 (5 bases). This CDR3 is 13 amino acids long. CDR1 SEHNR and CDR2 FQNEAQ come from the germline V gene (reference sequence). Trimming shortened V by 7 bases and J by 1 base, and 10 bases separated the two germline ends. DNA of the CDR3: TGTGCCAGCACCGAGGGGAAGAACACTGAAGCTTTCTTT. The encoded protein is CASTEGKNTEAFF.

The rearrangement links TRBV24-1 to TRBJ1-2, with TRBD1 identical over 7 bases. With V trimmed by 6 bases and J by 8 bases, 14 bases remained unmatched. CDR1 KGHDR and CDR2 SFDVKD come from the germline V gene. This CDR3 is 15 amino acids long. DNA of the CDR3: TGTGCCACCAGTCCCCAGGGGGGGTGGTCTGGCGGCTACACCTTC. Protein sequence: CATSPQGGWSGGYTF.

The V and J genes are TRBV5-6 and TRBJ1-2; possibly TRBD1 for D (5 bases). The CDR3 sequence is 19 residues long. Trimming took off 0 bases at V and 3 bases at J, with 24 bases between the two ends. Germline lookup yields CDR1 SGHDT and CDR2 YYEEEE. The CDR3, as DNA: TGTGCCAGCAGCTTGGAGGGGCTGTCGATTTTTGCTTCCCACTATGGCTACACCTTC. Translation gives CASSLEGLSIFASHYGYTF.

J is TRBJ1-1 and V is TRBV7-3; 7 bases are shared with TRBD1. This CDR3 comprises 13 residues. Germline-derived CDR1 and CDR2 are SGHTA and FQGTGA. V was clipped by 6 bases and J by 3 bases; unmatched bases: 4. The CDR3: CASRTGSDTEAFF. The DNA of the CDR3 is TGTGCCAGCAGGACAGGGTCCGACACTGAAGCTTTCTTT.

In its sample, this clone was seen once. This rearrangement joins TRBV6-5 to TRBJ1-1; unclear D gene. Trimming pared 8 bases from V and 4 bases from J, leaving 17 bases between. This CDR3 contains 14 residues. The germline CDR1 and CDR2 sequences are MNHEY and SVGAGI. CDR3 sequence reads: CASRSVTHVTEAFF. The DNA for the CDR3 is TGTGCCAGCCGATCCGTGACGCATGTCACTGAAGCTTTCTTT.

The chain has TRBV4-3 and TRBJ2-2; no clear D gene. Trimming stripped 4 bases from V and 6 bases from J, with 9 bases between. The germline V gene encodes CDR1 LGHNA and CDR2 YSLEER. The CDR3 runs 13 residues. CDR3 nucleotide sequence: TGCGCCAGCAGCCTGGCGGACCCCGGGGAGCTGTTTTTT. It yields the protein CASSLADPGELFF.

The rearrangement uses TRBV12-3 or TRBV12-4 and TRBJ2-7; TRBD1 might be the D (5 bases). Trimming left V 2 bases short and J 6 bases short, with 5 bases between. This CDR3 contains 11 residues. CDR3: CASSLRGEQYF. The CDR3 DNA reads as TGTGCCAGCAGTTTAAGGGGCGAGCAGTACTTC.

The chain couples TRBV2 to TRBJ1-6; maybe TRBD1 (6 bases). Germline CDR1 is SNHLY and CDR2 is FYNNEI. This CDR3 has 15 residues. V was pared by 1 base and J by 7 bases, with 11 bases between. In DNA form, the CDR3 reads TGTGCCAGCAGTGAAGAGGGTCAGGGGAATTCACCCCTCCACTTT. Amino acid sequence: CASSEEGQGNSPLHF.

CDR3 amino acids: CASSQGILAGGPGNEQFF. For the CDR3, the DNA is TGCGCCAGCAGCCAAGGCATCCTAGCGGGGGGGCCGGGCAATGAGCAGTTCTTC. This chain joins TRBV4-1 and TRBJ2-1; 12 positions agree with TRBD2. Germline V gene lookup returns CDR1 MGHRA and CDR2 YSYEKL. V lost 1 base and J lost 6; bases outside the gene matches: 10. The CDR3 loop spans 18 amino acids.

The chain couples TRBV11-3 to TRBJ2-3, with 14 nucleotides matching TRBD2. Germline assignment: CDR1 SGHNT and CDR2 YENEEA. The V segment lost 4 bases and the J segment 5 bases; nucleotides outside the gene matches: 8. The CDR3 has 17 amino acids. The CDR3: CASSSPGLAGVGDTQYF. The CDR3 nucleotides read TGTGCCAGCAGCTCACCGGGACTAGCGGGGGTAGGAGATACGCAGTATTTT. Full variable domain (remainder filled in from reference TRBV11-3 and TRBJ2-3): EAGVVQSPRYKIIEKKQPVAFWCNPISGHNTLYWYLQNLGQGPELLIRYENEEAVDDSQLPKDRFSAERLKGVDSTLKIQPAELGDSAVYLCASSSPGLAGVGDTQYFGPGTRLTVL.

The chain employs TRBV27 and TRBJ1-5; a weak D match, TRBD1 (5 bases). CDR1 and CDR2 from the germline V gene are MNHEY and SMNVEV (reference sequence). CDR3 size: 16 residues. Trimming removed 5 bases from V and 4 bases from J, with 18 bases in between. CDR3 nucleotide sequence: TGTGCCAGCAGTCCTGCCCCCGACAGAACAAATCAGCCCCAGCATTTT. Its protein is CASSPAPDRTNQPQHF.

The chain employs TRBV30 and TRBJ2-2, with D possibly being TRBD1 or TRBD2 (6 bases each). V lost 3 bases to trimming and J lost 4 bases, with 15 bases between them. The CDR3 covers 15 residues. Germline CDR1 GTSNPN, CDR2 SVGIG (reference sequence). Here the CDR3 DNA reads TGTGCCTGGAGGAGGGGGGTGGGCGGCACCGGGGAGCTGTTTTTT. Its translation is CAWRRGVGGTGELFF.

The chain has TRBV5-8 and TRBJ2-1, with D possibly TRBD1 on 5 matching bases. V was trimmed by 4 bases and J by 5 bases, leaving 10 bases between them. Germline V lookup: CDR1 SGHTS, CDR2 YDEGEE. The CDR3 has 13 amino acids. The CDR3 DNA reads as TGTGCCAGCAGCAACACAGGAAACAATGAGCAGTTCTTC. Its translation is CASSNTGNNEQFF.

The chain combines TRBV11-3 with TRBJ1-2; D is uncertain. Looked up from germline, CDR1 is SGHNT and CDR2 is YENEEA. This CDR3 is 13 amino acids long. Trimming cost V 3 bases and J 3 bases, with 8 bases left between them. CDR3 nucleotides: TGTGCCAGCAGCTTTTCGACGGACTATGGCTACACCTTC. Its protein is CASSFSTDYGYTF. The entire variable domain, with the rest obtained from reference TRBV11-3 and TRBJ1-2, is as follows: EAGVVQSPRYKIIEKKQPVAFWCNPISGHNTLYWYLQNLGQGPELLIRYENEEAVDDSQLPKDRFSAERLKGVDSTLKIQPAELGDSAVYLCASSFSTDYGYTFGSGTRLTVV.

The chain couples TRBV7-2 to TRBJ1-6; 7 nucleotides agree with TRBD1. Per the germline V gene, CDR1 is SGHTA and CDR2 is FQGNSA. V was clipped by 2 bases and J by 11 bases; unmatched bases: 3. This CDR3 is built from 13 residues. CDR3 in amino acids: CASSLYQGAPLHF. CDR3 bases: TGTGCCAGCAGCTTATACCAGGGGGCACCCCTCCACTTT.

The chain is built from TRBV5-6 and TRBJ1-5; 12 bases agree with TRBD1. Germline V gene sequence: CDR1 SGHDT, CDR2 YYEEEE. Trimming removed 4 bases from V and 7 bases from J; junction bases left unmatched: 12. The CDR3 length is 17 residues. The CDR3 reads CASSVRDRGLYGQPQHF. The CDR3 region has the DNA TGTGCCAGCAGCGTCCGGGACAGGGGGCTGTATGGGCAGCCCCAGCATTTT.

The V and J genes are TRBV7-9 and TRBJ1-2; no definite D call. The CDR3 covers 13 residues. Germline V lookup: CDR1 SEHNR, CDR2 FQNEAQ (reference sequence). V was cut by 5 bases and J by 8 bases, with 15 bases left in between. In nucleotides, the CDR3 is TGTGCCAGCAGCCGTGATGGGATACTAGGCTACACCTTC. Protein sequence: CASSRDGILGYTF.